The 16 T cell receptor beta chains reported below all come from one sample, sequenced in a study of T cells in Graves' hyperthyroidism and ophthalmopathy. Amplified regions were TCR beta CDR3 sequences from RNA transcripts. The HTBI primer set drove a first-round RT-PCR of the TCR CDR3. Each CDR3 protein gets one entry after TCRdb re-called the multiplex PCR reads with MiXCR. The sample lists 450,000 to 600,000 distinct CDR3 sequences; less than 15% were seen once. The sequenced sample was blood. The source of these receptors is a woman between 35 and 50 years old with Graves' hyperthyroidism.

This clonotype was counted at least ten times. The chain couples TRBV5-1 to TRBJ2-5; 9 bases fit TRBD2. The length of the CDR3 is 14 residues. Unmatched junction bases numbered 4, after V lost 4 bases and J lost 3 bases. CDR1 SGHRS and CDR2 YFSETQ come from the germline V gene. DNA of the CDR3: TGCGCCAGCAGCCGGACTAGCGCTGAAGAGACCCAGTACTTC. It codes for CASSRTSAEETQYF.

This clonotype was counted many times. The CDR3 reads CASSLGETYSTDTQYF. The DNA for the CDR3 is TGTGCCAGCAGCTTAGGTGAGACGTACTCCACAGATACGCAGTATTTT. This chain links TRBV7-2 with TRBJ2-3; D uncertain. V shed 1 base and J shed 2 bases, with 13 bases lying between them. CDR1 SGHTA and CDR2 FQGNSA come from the germline V gene. The length of the CDR3 is 16 residues.

DNA for the CDR3: TGTGCCAGCAGCCATGAGAAGGGGTCAACGGCCCAGCATTTT. The encoded protein is CASSHEKGSTAQHF. The genes are TRBV3-1 and TRBJ1-5; possibly TRBD1 for D (5 bases). Trimming left V 3 bases short and J 11 bases short, with 17 bases between. This CDR3 has 14 amino acids. Germline assignment: CDR1 LGHDT and CDR2 YNNKEL (reference sequence).

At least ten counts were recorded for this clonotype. Here the CDR3 DNA reads TGTGCCAGCAGCTTCGTGCAGGGAGCCTACGAGCAGTACTTC. Translated: CASSFVQGAYEQYF. V gene TRBV7-2 combines with J gene TRBJ2-7; either TRBD1 or TRBD2 may supply D (5 bases each). V lost 3 bases to trimming and J lost 2 bases, with 11 bases between them. The CDR3 is 14 amino acids. Germline CDR1 is SGHTA and CDR2 is FQGNSA. The entire variable domain, with the rest obtained from reference TRBV7-2 and TRBJ2-7, is as follows: GAGVSQSPSNKVTEKGKDVELRCDPISGHTALYWYRQSLGQGLEFLIYFQGNSAPDKSGLPSDRFSAERTGGSVSTLTIQRTQQEDSAVYLCASSFVQGAYEQYFGPGTRLTVT.

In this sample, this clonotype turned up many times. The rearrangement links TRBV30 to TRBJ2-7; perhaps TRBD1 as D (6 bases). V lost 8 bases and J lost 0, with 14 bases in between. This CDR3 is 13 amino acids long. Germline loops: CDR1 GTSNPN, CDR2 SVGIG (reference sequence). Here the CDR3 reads CALDRTSSYEQYF. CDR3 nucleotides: TGTGCCCTCGACAGGACGAGCTCCTACGAGCAGTACTTC.

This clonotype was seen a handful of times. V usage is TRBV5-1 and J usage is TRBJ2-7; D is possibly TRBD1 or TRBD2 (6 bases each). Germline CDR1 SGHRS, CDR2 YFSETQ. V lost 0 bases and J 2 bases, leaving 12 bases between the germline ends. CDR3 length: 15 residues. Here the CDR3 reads CASSLDRGVPYEQYF. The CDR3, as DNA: TGCGCCAGCAGCTTGGATAGGGGGGTACCCTACGAGCAGTACTTC.

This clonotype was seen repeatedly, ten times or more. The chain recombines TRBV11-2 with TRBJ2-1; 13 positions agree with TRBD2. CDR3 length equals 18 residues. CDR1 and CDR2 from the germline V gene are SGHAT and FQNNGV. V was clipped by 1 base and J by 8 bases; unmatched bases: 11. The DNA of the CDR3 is TGTGCCAGCAGCTTAGCTAGCAAACTAGCGGGAGGGCCTTATGAGCAGTTCTTC. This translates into CASSLASKLAGGPYEQFF.

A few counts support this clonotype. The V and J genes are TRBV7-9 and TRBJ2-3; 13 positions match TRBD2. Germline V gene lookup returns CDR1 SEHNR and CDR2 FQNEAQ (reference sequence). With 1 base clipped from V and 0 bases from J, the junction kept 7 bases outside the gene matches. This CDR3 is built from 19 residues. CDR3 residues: CASSLGSGTSGKSTDTQYF. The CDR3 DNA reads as TGTGCCAGCAGCTTAGGTTCCGGGACTAGCGGGAAAAGCACAGATACGCAGTATTTT.

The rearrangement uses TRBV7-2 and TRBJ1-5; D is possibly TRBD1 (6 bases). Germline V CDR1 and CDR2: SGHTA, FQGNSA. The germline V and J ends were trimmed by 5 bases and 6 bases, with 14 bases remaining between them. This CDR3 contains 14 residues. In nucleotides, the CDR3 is TGTGCCAGCAGCACCCAGGGGATTGGTCAGCCCCAGCATTTT. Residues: CASSTQGIGQPQHF.

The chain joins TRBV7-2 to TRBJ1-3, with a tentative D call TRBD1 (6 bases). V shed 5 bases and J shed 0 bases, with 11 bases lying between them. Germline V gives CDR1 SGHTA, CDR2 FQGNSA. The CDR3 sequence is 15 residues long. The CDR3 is CASSPRGVSGNTIYF. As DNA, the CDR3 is TGTGCCAGCAGCCCGAGGGGGGTCTCTGGAAACACCATATATTTT.

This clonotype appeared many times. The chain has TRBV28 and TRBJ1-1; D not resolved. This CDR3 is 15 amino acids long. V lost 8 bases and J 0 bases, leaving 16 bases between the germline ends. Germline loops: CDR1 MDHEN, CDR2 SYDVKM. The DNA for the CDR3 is TGTGCCAGCCAGATTAGGCGCCTCATGAACACTGAAGCTTTCTTT. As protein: CASQIRRLMNTEAFF. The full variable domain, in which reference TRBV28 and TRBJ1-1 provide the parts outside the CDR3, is DVKVTQSSRYLVKRTGEKVFLECVQDMDHENMFWYRQDPGLGLRLIYFSYDVKMKEKGDIPEGYSVSREKKERFSLILESASTNQTSMYLCASQIRRLMNTEAFFGQGTRLTVV.

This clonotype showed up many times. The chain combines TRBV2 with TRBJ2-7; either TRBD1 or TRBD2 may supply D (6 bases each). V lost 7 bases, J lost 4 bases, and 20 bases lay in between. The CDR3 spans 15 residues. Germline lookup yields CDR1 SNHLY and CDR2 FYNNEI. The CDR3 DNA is TGTGCCAGCACTCGAAGGCGGGACACAGAGTACGAGCAGTACTTC. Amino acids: CASTRRRDTEYEQYF.

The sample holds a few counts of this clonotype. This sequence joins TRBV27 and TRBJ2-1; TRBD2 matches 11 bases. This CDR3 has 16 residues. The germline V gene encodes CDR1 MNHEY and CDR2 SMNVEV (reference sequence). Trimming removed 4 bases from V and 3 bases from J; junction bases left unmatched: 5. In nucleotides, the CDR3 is TGTGCCAGCAGTTACCCCGGGACTAGCGGCTACAATGAGCAGTTCTTC. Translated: CASSYPGTSGYNEQFF.

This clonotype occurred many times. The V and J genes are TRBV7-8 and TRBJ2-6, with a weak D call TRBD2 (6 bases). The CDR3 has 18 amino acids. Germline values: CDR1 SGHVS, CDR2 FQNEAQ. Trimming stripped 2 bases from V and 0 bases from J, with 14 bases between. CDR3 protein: CASSLSGLAASGANVLTF. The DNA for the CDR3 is TGTGCCAGCAGCTTATCGGGACTCGCGGCCTCTGGGGCCAACGTCCTGACTTTC.

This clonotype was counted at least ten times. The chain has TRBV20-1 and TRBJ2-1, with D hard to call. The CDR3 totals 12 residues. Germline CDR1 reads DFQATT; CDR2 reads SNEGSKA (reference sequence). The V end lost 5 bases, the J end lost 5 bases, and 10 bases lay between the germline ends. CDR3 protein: CSAADLDNEQFF. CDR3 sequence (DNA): TGCAGTGCTGCAGACTTGGACAATGAGCAGTTCTTC.

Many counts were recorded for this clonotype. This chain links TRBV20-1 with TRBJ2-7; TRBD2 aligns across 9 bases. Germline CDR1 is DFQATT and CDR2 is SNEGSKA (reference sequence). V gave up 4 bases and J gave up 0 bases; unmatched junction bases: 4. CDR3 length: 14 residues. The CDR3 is CSAKASGASYEQYF. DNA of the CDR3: TGCAGTGCTAAGGCTAGCGGGGCCTCCTACGAGCAGTACTTC.